This TCR beta chain appears in the sequencing data of a study of blood T cell repertoires in COVID-19. Across the study: Donors in the United States, Italy and Spain gave samples during acute or convalescent COVID-19. The cDNA or gDNA used as material had been derived from T cells, B-cell-depleted T cells, or PBMCs.

Details on this clone: The same CDR3 can be traced to other DNA sequences in this sample.

CDR3 size: 14 residues. Germline lookup yields CDR1 SEHNR and CDR2 FQNEAQ (reference sequence). V lost 1 base and J 5 bases, leaving 12 bases between the germline ends. Data came from immunoSEQ multiplex PCR; TCRdb stores just in-frame clones and leaves some out. The table lists 300,000 to 350,000 clones, about 90% of them singletons. Participant ages covered roughly 18 to 90 years across about two dozen US areas. Participants' own reports of clinical history determined their cohort assignment. This chain connects TRBV7-9 to TRBJ2-7; D uncertain. The clonotype originates from a woman in her twenties or thirties who had been exposed to COVID-19. Sequencing was done on a sample of PBMCs or T cells enriched from blood (not recorded which). CDR3 in amino acids: CASSLVGQVNEQYF. The CDR3 DNA follows: TGTGCCAGCAGCTTAGTGGGCCAGGTCAACGAGCAGTACTTC.